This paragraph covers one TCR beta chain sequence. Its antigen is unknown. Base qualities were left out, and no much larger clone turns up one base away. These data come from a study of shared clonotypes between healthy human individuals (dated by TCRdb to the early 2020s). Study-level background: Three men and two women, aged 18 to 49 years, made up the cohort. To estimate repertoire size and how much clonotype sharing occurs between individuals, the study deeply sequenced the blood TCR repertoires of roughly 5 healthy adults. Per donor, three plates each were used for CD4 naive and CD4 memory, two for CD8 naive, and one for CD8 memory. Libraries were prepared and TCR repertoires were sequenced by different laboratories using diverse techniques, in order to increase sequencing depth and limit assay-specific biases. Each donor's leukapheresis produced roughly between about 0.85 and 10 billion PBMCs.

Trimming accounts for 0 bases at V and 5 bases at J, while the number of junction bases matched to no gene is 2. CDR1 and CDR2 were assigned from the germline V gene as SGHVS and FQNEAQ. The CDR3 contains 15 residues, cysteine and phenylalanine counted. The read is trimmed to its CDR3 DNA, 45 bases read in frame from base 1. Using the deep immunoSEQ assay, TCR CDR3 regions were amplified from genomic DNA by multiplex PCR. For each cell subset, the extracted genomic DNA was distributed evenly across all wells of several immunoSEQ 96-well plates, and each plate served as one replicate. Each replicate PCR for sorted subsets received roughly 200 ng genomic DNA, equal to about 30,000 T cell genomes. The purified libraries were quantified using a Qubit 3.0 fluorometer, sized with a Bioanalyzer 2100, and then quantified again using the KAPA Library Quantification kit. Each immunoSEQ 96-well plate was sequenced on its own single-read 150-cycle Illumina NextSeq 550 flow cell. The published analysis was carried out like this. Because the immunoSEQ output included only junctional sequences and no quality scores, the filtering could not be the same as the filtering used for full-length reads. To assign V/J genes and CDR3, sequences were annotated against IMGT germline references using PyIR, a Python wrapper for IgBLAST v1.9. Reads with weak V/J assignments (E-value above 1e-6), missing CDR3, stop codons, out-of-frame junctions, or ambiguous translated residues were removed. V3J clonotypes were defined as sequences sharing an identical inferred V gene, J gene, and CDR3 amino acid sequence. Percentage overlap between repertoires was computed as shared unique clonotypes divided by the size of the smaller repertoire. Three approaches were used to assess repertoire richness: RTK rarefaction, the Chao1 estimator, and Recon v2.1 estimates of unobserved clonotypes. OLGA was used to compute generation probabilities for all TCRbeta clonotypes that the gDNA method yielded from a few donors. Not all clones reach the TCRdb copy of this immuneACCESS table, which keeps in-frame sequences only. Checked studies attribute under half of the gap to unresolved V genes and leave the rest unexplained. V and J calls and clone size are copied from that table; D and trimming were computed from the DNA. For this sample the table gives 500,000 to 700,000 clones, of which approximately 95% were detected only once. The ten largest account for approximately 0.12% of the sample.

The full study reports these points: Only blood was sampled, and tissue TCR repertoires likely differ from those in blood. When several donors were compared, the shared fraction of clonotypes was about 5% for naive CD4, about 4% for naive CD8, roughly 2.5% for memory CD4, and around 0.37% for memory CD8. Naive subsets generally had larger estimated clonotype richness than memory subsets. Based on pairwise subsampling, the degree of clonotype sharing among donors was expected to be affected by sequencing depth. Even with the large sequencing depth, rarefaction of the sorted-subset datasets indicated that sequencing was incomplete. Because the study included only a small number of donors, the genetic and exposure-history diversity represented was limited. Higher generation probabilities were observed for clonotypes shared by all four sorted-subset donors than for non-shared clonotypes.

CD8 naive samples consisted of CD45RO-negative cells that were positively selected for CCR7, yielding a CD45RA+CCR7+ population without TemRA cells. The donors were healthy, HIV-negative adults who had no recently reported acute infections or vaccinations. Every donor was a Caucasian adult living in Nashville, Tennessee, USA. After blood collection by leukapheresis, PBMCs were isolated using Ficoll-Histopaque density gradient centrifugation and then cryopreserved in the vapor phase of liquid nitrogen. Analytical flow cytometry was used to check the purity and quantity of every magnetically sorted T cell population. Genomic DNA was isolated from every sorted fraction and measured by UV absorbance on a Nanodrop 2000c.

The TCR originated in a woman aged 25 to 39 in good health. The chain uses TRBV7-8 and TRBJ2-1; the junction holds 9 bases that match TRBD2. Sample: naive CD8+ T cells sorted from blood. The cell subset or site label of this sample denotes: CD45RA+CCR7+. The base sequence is TGTGCCAGCAGCTTAGCGAGCGGGAGGAACAATGAGCAGTTCTTC. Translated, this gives CASSLASGRNNEQFF.